The T cell receptor (beta chain) described here comes from a study of molecular identifiers for immune sequencing clone quantification. Using its own MiXCR run on the PCR reads, TCRdb lists one record per CDR3 protein. The data contain a few hundred thousand distinct CDR3 sequences, roughly 25% of them singletons. This clonotype was picked up many times. Its antigen is unidentified. Study-wide results and caveats: Should identical TCR molecules share a barcode, the sizes of highly expanded clones could be underestimated.

CDR3 length: 14 residues. Germline V CDR1 and CDR2: SGHDT, YYEEEE. The germline V and J ends were trimmed by 2 bases and 4 bases, with 12 bases remaining between them. Sequenced sample: naive CD8+ T cells from blood, with Jurkat cell RNA spiked in. Stated subset: FACS-sorted CD8+CD4-CCR7+CD45RA+ naive T cells. This receptor was taken from a human donor in good health. Some libraries in this study had Jurkat cell RNA spiked in. The V and J genes are TRBV5-6 and TRBJ2-5; D remains unclear. The CDR3 nucleotides are TGTGCCAGCAGCTTCCGATCCGGAGTAGAGACCCAGTACTTC. Translating gives CASSFRSGVETQYF.